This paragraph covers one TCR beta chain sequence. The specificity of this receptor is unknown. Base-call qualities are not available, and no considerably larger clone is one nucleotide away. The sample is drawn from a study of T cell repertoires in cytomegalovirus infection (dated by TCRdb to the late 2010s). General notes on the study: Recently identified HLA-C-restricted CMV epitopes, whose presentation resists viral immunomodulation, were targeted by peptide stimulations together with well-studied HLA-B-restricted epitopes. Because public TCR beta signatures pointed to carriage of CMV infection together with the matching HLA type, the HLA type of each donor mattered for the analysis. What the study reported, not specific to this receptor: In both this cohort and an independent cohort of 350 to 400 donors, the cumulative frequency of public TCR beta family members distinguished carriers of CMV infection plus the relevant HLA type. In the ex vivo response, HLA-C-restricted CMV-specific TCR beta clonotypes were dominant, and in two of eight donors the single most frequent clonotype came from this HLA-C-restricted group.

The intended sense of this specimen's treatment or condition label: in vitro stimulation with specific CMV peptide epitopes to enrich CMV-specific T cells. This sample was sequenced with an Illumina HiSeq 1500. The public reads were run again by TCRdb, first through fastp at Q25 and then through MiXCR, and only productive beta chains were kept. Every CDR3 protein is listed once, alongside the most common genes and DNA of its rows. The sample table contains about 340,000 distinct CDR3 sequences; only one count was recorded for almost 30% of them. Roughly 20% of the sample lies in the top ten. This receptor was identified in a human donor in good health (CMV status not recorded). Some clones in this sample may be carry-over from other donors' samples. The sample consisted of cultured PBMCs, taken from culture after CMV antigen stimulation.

The CDR3 reads CASSSAQGPESTDTQYF. The sequenced DNA: TGTGCCAGCAGCTCCGCACAGGGGCCTGAGAGCACAGATACGCAGTATTTT. The chain couples TRBV11-3 to TRBJ2-3, and TRBD1 matches 7 of the central bases. Clipping removes 4 bases from V and 0 bases from J, with 10 as the unmatched junction base count. Spanning cysteine to phenylalanine, the CDR3 consists of 17 amino acids. The only DNA kept is the CDR3, 51 bases in frame from the first base. From the germline V gene, CDR1 is SGHNT and CDR2 is YENEEA. The entire variable domain, with the stretches around the CDR3 drawn from the reference TRBV11-3 and TRBJ2-3 proteins, is EAGVVQSPRYKIIEKKQPVAFWCNPISGHNTLYWYLQNLGQGPELLIRYENEEAVDDSQLPKDRFSAERLKGVDSTLKIQPAELGDSAVYLCASSSAQGPESTDTQYFGPGTRLTVL.